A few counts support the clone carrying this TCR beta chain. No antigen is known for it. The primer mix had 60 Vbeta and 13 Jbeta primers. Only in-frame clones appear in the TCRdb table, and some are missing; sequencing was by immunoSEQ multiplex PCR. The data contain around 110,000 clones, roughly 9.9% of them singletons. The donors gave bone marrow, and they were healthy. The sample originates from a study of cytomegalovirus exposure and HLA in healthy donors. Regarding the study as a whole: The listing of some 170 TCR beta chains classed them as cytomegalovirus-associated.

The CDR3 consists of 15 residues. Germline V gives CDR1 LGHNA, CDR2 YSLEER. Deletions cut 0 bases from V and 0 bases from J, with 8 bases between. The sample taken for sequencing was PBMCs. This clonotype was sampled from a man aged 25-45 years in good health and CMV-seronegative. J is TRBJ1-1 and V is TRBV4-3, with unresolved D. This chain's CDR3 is CASSQDHRVNTEAFF. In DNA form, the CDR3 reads TGCGCCAGCAGCCAAGATCACAGAGTGAACACTGAAGCTTTCTTT.